The 3 T cell receptor beta chains presented below share a single source sample, sequenced in a study of early T cells in non-severe SARS-CoV-2 infection (dated by TCRdb to about 2021). Libraries came from 5' RACE. The run used a NextSeq 500. The public reads were reanalyzed by TCRdb: fastp trimming at Q25, MiXCR alignment, in-frame beta chains only. All rows with the same CDR3 protein become a single entry with the most common DNA and genes. Present in this sample are 70,000 to 95,000 distinct CDR3 sequences, approximately 11% of which were seen just once. The top ten constitute roughly 4.7% of the sample. Sequenced material: whole blood. These receptors came from an adult who was a healthcare worker with PCR-confirmed SARS-CoV-2 infection or an uninfected control (not recorded which).

The V gene is TRBV24-1, the J gene TRBJ2-3; D unresolved. The CDR3 length is 15 residues. CDR1 and CDR2 from the germline V gene are KGHDR and SFDVKD. V gave up 4 bases and J gave up 0 bases, with 10 bases separating them. The CDR3 sequence: CATSDPAASTDTQYF. CDR3 coding DNA: TGTGCCACCAGTGACCCTGCCGCAAGCACAGATACGCAGTATTTT.

This clonotype was observed a few times. This chain connects TRBV5-1 to TRBJ1-5; maybe TRBD1 (6 bases). Between the trimmed V and J ends, which lost 4 bases and 4 bases, there was a span of 18 bases. Germline values: CDR1 SGHRS, CDR2 YFSETQ. CDR3 length: 16 amino acids. The CDR3 loop reads CASSPDATGENQPQHF. The CDR3 DNA is TGCGCCAGCAGCCCAGACGCGACAGGAGAGAATCAGCCCCAGCATTTT.

This clonotype came up a few times. This chain links TRBV14 with TRBJ1-6; 8 bases match TRBD1. V lost 1 base, J lost 9 bases, and 5 bases stayed unmatched. The CDR3 is 15 amino acids. In germline, CDR1 is SGHDN, CDR2 FVKESK. The CDR3 spells CASSQVQGAGSPLHF. In DNA form, the CDR3 reads TGTGCCAGCAGCCAAGTGCAGGGGGCCGGTTCACCCCTCCACTTT.